Each of the 2 T cell receptor beta chains below was sequenced from the same sample in a study of identical twins. TCRdb analysed the 5' RACE reads with MiXCR anew, one entry per CDR3 protein. The sample holds around 1.7 million distinct CDR3 sequences, roughly a third seen once. The specimen sequenced was cord blood. All receptors come from a newborn girl in good health.

The rearrangement joins TRBV7-9 to TRBJ2-1, with unresolved D. The end of the DNA aligns better with TRBJ2-7, so the J call may be wrong. Per germline, CDR1 SEHNR and CDR2 FQNEAQ (reference sequence). CDR3 size: 15 residues. CDR3 DNA: TGTGCCAGCAGCTTTGCCCAGAGCCCCTACAATGAGCAGTACTTC. Translation: CASSFAQSPYNEQYF.

V is TRBV4-1 and J is TRBJ2-3; no clear D gene. The V gene lost 0 bases and the J gene lost 0 bases, with 10 bases spanning the gap. The CDR3 sequence is 16 residues long. From germline, CDR1 is MGHRA and CDR2 YSYEKL. Here the CDR3 reads CASSQDQGTSTDTQYF. CDR3 bases: TGCGCCAGCAGCCAAGATCAAGGCACTAGCACAGATACGCAGTATTTT.